These T cell receptor beta chains were read from a single sample in a study of cytotoxic CD8 clonotypes in ibrutinib-treated CLL. Data came from immunoSEQ multiplex PCR; TCRdb stores just in-frame clones and leaves some out. The sample holds 33,000 or so clones, 45% to 50% seen once. The sequenced sample was PBMCs, obtained before ibrutinib treatment. The receptors were sampled from a human donor with chronic lymphocytic leukemia. The CDR3 runs from the conserved cysteine through the conserved F or W. D genes are given only for firm matches. Clone size, where shown, is once, few, many, or a class for clones that have expanded.

v_call	clone_size	d_call	j_call	cdr3_nt	cdr3_aa
TRBV11-2	-	-	TRBJ2-1	TGTGCCAGCAGCTTAGTCCCGAACTCCTACAATGAGCAGTTCTTC	CASSLVPNSYNEQFF
TRBV4-2	-	-	TRBJ2-2	TGTGCCAGCAGCCAAGATAGTTTGGGGGGCCGGACCGGGGAGCTGTTTTTT	CASSQDSLGGRTGELFF
TRBV6-1	-	-	TRBJ1-1	TGTGCCAGCAGTGCCAGGGGTCACACTGAAGCTTTCTTT	CASSARGHTEAFF
TRBV27	-	-	TRBJ2-5	TGTGCCAGCAGTGCCGGGTTGCGGGAGACCCAGTACTTC	CASSAGLRETQYF
TRBV9	-	-	TRBJ1-4	TGTGCCAGCAGTATCGCGGCAGGCTATGAAAAACTGTTTTTT	CASSIAAGYEKLFF
TRBV7-6	-	-	TRBJ1-6	TGTGCCAGCAGCTTATGGGCCCAGAAGCCGGGGGCCTATTCACCCCTCCACTTT	CASSLWAQKPGAYSPLHF
TRBV13	-	-	TRBJ2-6	TGTGCCAGCAGCTTAGGGTTATTCCAGGACTTACTCTCGGGGGCCAACGTCCTGACTTTC	CASSLGLFQDLLSGANVLTF
TRBV6-5	-	-	TRBJ1-5	TGTGCCAGCAGCTCAGGGATGTATAGCAATCAGCCCCAGCATTTT	CASSSGMYSNQPQHF
TRBV6-5	-	-	TRBJ2-7	TGTGCCAGCAGTGCTCTGGGCGGACAGTACTACGAGCAGTACTTC	CASSALGGQYYEQYF
TRBV6-6	-	-	TRBJ2-2	TGTGCCAGCAGTTACGACACCGGGGAGCTGTTTTTT	CASSYDTGELFF
TRBV7-2	many	-	TRBJ1-2	TGTGCCAGCAGCCCAAGGACAGAAGTCTACACCTTC	CASSPRTEVYTF
TRBV13	-	TRBD1	TRBJ1-2	TGTGCCAGCAGCGCCAGGGACAGGTTTGTTGTCTATGGCTACACCTTC	CASSARDRFVVYGYTF
TRBV2	-	-	TRBJ2-5	TGTGCCAGCATAAAGCAAAGCGTACAAGAGACCCAGTACTTC	CASIKQSVQETQYF
TRBV10-3	-	-	TRBJ1-5	TGTGCCATCACCGGCCAGCCTGGGCAGCCCCAGCATTTT	CAITGQPGQPQHF
TRBV9	-	-	TRBJ1-5	TGTGCCAGCAGCGTAGGGACCCATCAGCCCCAGCATTTT	CASSVGTHQPQHF
TRBV5-1	-	TRBD1	TRBJ2-7	TGCGCCAGCAGCTTACGGACAGGGGGCTACCACGAGCAGTACTTC	CASSLRTGGYHEQYF
TRBV30	-	TRBD2	TRBJ2-3	TGTGCCTGGAACTTACTAGCGGGGGCAGATACGCAGTATTTT	CAWNLLAGADTQYF
TRBV6-1	few	-	TRBJ1-2	TGTGCCAGTTCCACAGGTACGGATGGCTACACCTTC	CASSTGTDGYTF
TRBV5-1	-	-	TRBJ2-7	TGCGCCAGCTCCGGAGGCGGCCGGTCCTACGAGCAGTACTTC	CASSGGGRSYEQYF
TRBV7-9	-	-	TRBJ2-7	TGTGCCAGCAGCCCCGGGGCCCCAGGCTACGAGCAGTACTTC	CASSPGAPGYEQYF
TRBV19	-	-	TRBJ2-2	TGTGCCAGTAGTATCTTTCAGGGTTGGACCGGGGAGCTGTTTTTT	CASSIFQGWTGELFF
TRBV7-3	few	-	TRBJ2-2	TGTGCCAGCAGCTTACAGACAACGAACACCGGGGAGCTGTTTTTT	CASSLQTTNTGELFF
TRBV25-1	once	-	TRBJ1-3	TGTGCCAGCAGTGAACCCGGGGGGCTCGGAAACACCATATATTTT	CASSEPGGLGNTIYF
TRBV27	-	-	TRBJ2-7	TGTGCCAGCAGTTTGCGTCGGAACTCCTACGAGCAGTACTTC	CASSLRRNSYEQYF
TRBV9	-	TRBD1	TRBJ2-7	TGTGCCAGCAGCGTAGGGACAGGGGCCGAGCAGTACTTC	CASSVGTGAEQYF
TRBV7-2	-	-	TRBJ2-7	TGTGCCAGCAGCTTATCGGGGGCCTCCTACGAGCAGTACTTC	CASSLSGASYEQYF
TRBV6-5	-	-	TRBJ2-7	TGTGCCAGCAGTTACCGGGACATCACCTACGAGCAGTACTTC	CASSYRDITYEQYF
TRBV5-1	-	-	TRBJ1-1	TGCGCCAGCAGCTTGGGACAGTTCATGAACACTGAAGCTTTCTTT	CASSLGQFMNTEAFF
TRBV19	-	-	TRBJ2-6	TGTGCCAGTTGGGCGCTGAGCTCTGGGGCCAACGTCCTGACTTTC	CASWALSSGANVLTF
TRBV6-5	-	-	TRBJ2-1	TGTGCCAGCAGTTACGATAGCTCCTACAATGAGCAGTTCTTC	CASSYDSSYNEQFF
TRBV6-1	-	-	TRBJ2-2	TGTGCCAGCAGGACGGGACAGAACACCGGGGAGCTGTTTTTT	CASRTGQNTGELFF
TRBV12-5	-	TRBD1	TRBJ1-3	TGTGCTAGTGGTTTGACCCTTACGGGACAGAGCTTCCCAGCCCAAGCCAGTTTTGGAAACACCATATATTTT	CASGLTLTGQSFPAQASFGNTIYF
TRBV29-1	-	-	TRBJ1-2	TGCAGTGTCTATTCCAGAAACTATGGCTACACCTTC	CSVYSRNYGYTF
TRBV5-6	-	TRBD1	TRBJ2-5	TGTGCCAGCAGCTTCCCGACACCGGACAGGGCAGGAGAGACCCAGTACTTC	CASSFPTPDRAGETQYF
TRBV6-6	-	TRBD1	TRBJ2-5	TGTGCCAGCAGAAAGGGACAGAACCAAGAGACCCAGTACTTC	CASRKGQNQETQYF
TRBV13	few	TRBD2	TRBJ2-1	TGTGCCAGCAGCTTAGGTTTCAGGGAGGGATCATCAACCGTCAATGAGCAGTTCTTC	CASSLGFREGSSTVNEQFF
TRBV9	-	TRBD2	TRBJ2-3	TGTGCCAGCAGCGAACTAGCGGGGGGTACAGATACGCAGTATTTT	CASSELAGGTDTQYF
TRBV21-1	few	-	TRBJ1-2	TGTGCCCGGTGGAGAGTTAACTATGGCTACACCTTC	CARWRVNYGYTF
TRBV5-1	-	TRBD1	TRBJ2-1	TGCGCCAGCAGCTTGACAGGGGACAATGAGCAGTTCTTC	CASSLTGDNEQFF
TRBV6-5	-	-	TRBJ1-4	TGTGCCAGCAGCTCGCGGGGGGGAGCTAATGAAAAACTGTTTTTT	CASSSRGGANEKLFF
TRBV18	-	TRBD2	TRBJ2-7	TGTGCCAGCTCACTAGCGGGGGGGACTGTCGAGCAGTACTTC	CASSLAGGTVEQYF
TRBV30	once	-	TRBJ1-1	TGTGCCTGGAATGGGCTCCGGACTGAAGCTTTCTTT	CAWNGLRTEAFF
TRBV5-6	-	TRBD2	TRBJ2-2	TGTGCCAGCAGCTTGGTGCTAGCGGGGGCAAACACCGGGGAGCTGTTTTTT	CASSLVLAGANTGELFF
TRBV19	few	TRBD2	TRBJ2-2	TGTGCCAGTAATCGGGCTAGCGGTAAGAACACCGGGGAGCTGTTTTTT	CASNRASGKNTGELFF
TRBV5-1	few	TRBD1	TRBJ1-5	TGCGCCAGCAGCATATCCGGGACAGGGGAACAGCCCCAGCATTTT	CASSISGTGEQPQHF
TRBV11-2	-	-	TRBJ2-3	TGTGCCAGCAGCCAACCGACAGCTTATAGCACAGATACGCAGTATTTT	CASSQPTAYSTDTQYF
TRBV20-1	few	-	TRBJ2-1	TGCAGTGCTAGAGACTACAATGAGCAGTTCTTC	CSARDYNEQFF
TRBV27	-	-	TRBJ2-1	TGTGCCAGCAGTTTTGGGCAGTTCAATGAGCAGTTCTTC	CASSFGQFNEQFF
TRBV19	-	-	TRBJ1-4	TGTGCCAGTAGTATATCCAGATCTAATGAAAAACTGTTTTTT	CASSISRSNEKLFF
TRBV6-5	-	TRBD1	TRBJ1-1	TGTGCCAGCAGTTACACAGGGGGAAGCACTGAAGCTTTCTTT	CASSYTGGSTEAFF
TRBV7-8	-	TRBD2	TRBJ2-1	TGTGCCAGCAGCTTAGCTGGCTTTAGCGGGGGGTACAATGAGCAGTTCTTC	CASSLAGFSGGYNEQFF
TRBV5-1	-	-	TRBJ1-1	TGCGCCAGCAGCTCGGTGGGCTCGAACACTGAAGCTTTCTTT	CASSSVGSNTEAFF
TRBV7-2	many	TRBD2	TRBJ2-2	TGTGCCAGCAGCTTAGGACCGGGACTAGCGGGGATAGGCACCGGGGAGCTGTTTTTT	CASSLGPGLAGIGTGELFF